This T cell receptor (beta chain) was identified in a study of human T cells and chemical hapten exposure. The wider study: Mainly, slight library volume differences in the pool made TCR yields vary.

Unfractionated whole blood yielded total RNA. MiXCR, run by TCRdb on the 5' RACE reads, gives a single entry per CDR3 protein. The table lists 81,000 or so distinct CDR3 sequences, about 7.7% of them singletons. V lost 3 bases to trimming and J lost 7 bases, with 9 bases between them. Germline V gene data show CDR1 as SNHLY and CDR2 as FYNNEI. The CDR3 length is 13 residues. A note on this clonotype: Its matching antigen is unknown.

Study outcomes and limitations: No alteration of TCRs above 1 in 1000 frequency was seen with DPC sensitization.

The genes are TRBV2 and TRBJ1-4; D gene ambiguous. This receptor was obtained from a male donor in good health. CDR3 sequence: CASSERTREKLFF. The CDR3 region has the DNA TGTGCCAGCAGTGAGAGGACCCGTGAAAAACTGTTTTTT. Full variable domain (missing parts from reference TRBV2 and TRBJ1-4): EPEVTQTPSHQVTQMGQEVILRCVPISNHLYFYWYRQILGQKVEFLVSFYNNEISEKSEIFDDQFSVERPDGSNFTLKIRSTKLEDSAMYFCASSERTREKLFFGSGTQLSVL.